These 12 T cell receptor beta chains originate from one sample sequenced in a study of OX40 agonist ivuxolimab in advanced cancers. The data were produced by immunoSEQ multiplex PCR, yet TCRdb's version contains in-frame clones alone and is incomplete. The table shows some 75,000 clones, with around 87% occurring only once. The sequenced sample was CD4+ or CD8+ T cells sorted from blood, obtained in a trial of the OX40 agonist ivuxolimab. Receptors were obtained from an adult with an advanced solid tumor such as melanoma, head and neck, liver or kidney cancer.

The CDR3 nucleotides are TGCGCCAGCAGCCAAGGGTTAACACCATATAGCAATCAGCCCCAGCATTTT. It encodes CASSQGLTPYSNQPQHF. V is TRBV4-1 and J is TRBJ1-5; no clear D. Germline lookup yields CDR1 MGHRA and CDR2 YSYEKL. The ends were cut back, 1 base at V and 0 bases at J, with 13 bases in the middle. This CDR3 spans 17 amino acids.

The chain employs TRBV18 and TRBJ2-5, with TRBD1 identical over 7 bases. The V gene's germline CDR1 is KGHSH and CDR2 LQKENI. V shed 1 base, J shed 5 bases, and the junction held 4 bases outside the gene matches. The length of the CDR3 is 14 residues. DNA of the CDR3: TGTGCCAGCTCACCACAGGGGGCCGAGGAGACCCAGTACTTC. Protein product: CASSPQGAEETQYF.

V gene TRBV5-1 combines with J gene TRBJ1-3; TRBD1 aligns across 7 bases. Trimming removed 4 bases from V and 2 bases from J; junction bases left unmatched: 6. CDR3 length: 15 amino acids. Germline-derived CDR1 and CDR2 are SGHRS and YFSETQ. The CDR3 is CASSRDSSTGNTIYF. The CDR3 DNA is TGCGCCAGCAGCAGGGACAGTAGTACTGGAAACACCATATATTTT.

The chain carries TRBV5-1 and TRBJ2-2; 9 bases are a match to TRBD2. The CDR3 is 16 amino acids. Trimming cost V 2 bases and J 1 base; bases outside gene matches: 3. Germline-derived CDR1 and CDR2 are SGHRS and YFSETQ. The CDR3: CASSFQAGGNTGELFF. The CDR3 DNA sequence: TGCGCCAGCAGCTTCCAAGCGGGGGGGAACACCGGGGAGCTGTTTTTT.

This rearrangement joins TRBV5-5 to TRBJ2-5, with D maybe TRBD2 (5 bases). This CDR3 comprises 11 residues. Germline CDR1 SGHKS, CDR2 YYEKEE (reference sequence). V was cut by 3 bases and J by 5 bases, with 5 bases left in between. CDR3 sequence reads: CASSWEETQYF. CDR3 DNA: TGTGCCAGCAGCTGGGAGGAGACCCAGTACTTC.

V usage is TRBV7-9 and J usage is TRBJ1-4; no clear D. V was trimmed by 3 bases and J by 6 bases, leaving 5 bases between them. The germline V gene encodes CDR1 SEHNR and CDR2 FQNEAQ (reference sequence). The CDR3 runs to 12 residues. The CDR3 sequence: CASSFEDEKLFF. For the CDR3, the DNA is TGTGCCAGCAGCTTTGAAGATGAAAAACTGTTTTTT.

The chain couples TRBV7-2 to TRBJ2-5; TRBD1 might be the D (5 bases). The CDR3 is made up of 14 amino acids. Trimming removed 0 bases from V and 5 bases from J, with 10 bases in between. CDR1 and CDR2 (germline): SGHTA, FQGNSA. The CDR3 bases are TGTGCCAGCAGCTTAGCGCAGGGTGTGGAGACCCAGTACTTC. As protein: CASSLAQGVETQYF.

The rearrangement uses TRBV2 and TRBJ2-2; 7 bases line up with TRBD1. CDR3 length: 15 amino acids. V trimming: 6 bases; J trimming: 0 bases; junction bases outside the gene matches: 4. CDR1 is SNHLY and CDR2 is FYNNEI in the germline V gene. The CDR3 region has the DNA TGTGCCAGCAGCCCGACAGGGTCGAACACCGGGGAGCTGTTTTTT. Its protein product is CASSPTGSNTGELFF.

This clone was seen more than once but under ten times. The genes are TRBV30 and TRBJ1-1, with D uncertain. This CDR3 has 10 residues. CDR1 is GTSNPN, CDR2 SVGIG, per germline (reference sequence). Deletions cut 5 bases from V and 10 bases from J, with 11 bases between. The CDR3 nucleotides are TGTGCCTGGGGGGATACTAGAGCTTTCTTT. This translates into CAWGDTRAFF. The variable domain in full, completed from reference TRBV30 and TRBJ1-1, reads SQTIHQWPATLVQPVGSPLSLECTVEGTSNPNLYWYRQAAGRGLQLLFYSVGIGQISSEVPQNLSASRPQDRQFILSSKKLLLSDSGFYLCAWGDTRAFFGQGTRLTVV.

J is TRBJ1-2 and V is TRBV19, with 7 bases fitting TRBD1. With 5 bases clipped from V and 8 bases from J, the junction kept 8 bases outside the gene matches. Germline values: CDR1 LNHDA, CDR2 SQIVND (reference sequence). The CDR3 contains 13 residues. CDR3 region: CASSSGQSYGYTF. The CDR3 nucleotides are TGTGCCAGTAGTTCGGGACAGAGCTACGGCTACACCTTC.

The chain links TRBV2 to TRBJ2-2; unclear D gene. Trimming took 7 bases from V and 3 from J, leaving 9 bases between them. The CDR3 has 13 amino acids. Germline CDR1 reads SNHLY; CDR2 reads FYNNEI. The CDR3 DNA sequence: TGTGCCAGCAAAGGCACCTACACCGGGGAGCTGTTTTTT. This encodes CASKGTYTGELFF.

This clone has a single count. The chain recombines TRBV28 with TRBJ1-1, with a weak D call TRBD1 (6 bases). The CDR3 runs to 16 residues. V was cut by 6 bases and J by 0 bases, with 17 bases left in between. The germline V gene encodes CDR1 MDHEN and CDR2 SYDVKM. The CDR3 sequence: CASSPFRGHLNTEAFF. CDR3 nucleotides: TGTGCCAGCAGCCCGTTTCGGGGACACTTGAACACTGAAGCTTTCTTT. Based on the CDR3 plus reference TRBV28 and TRBJ1-1, the full variable domain is DVKVTQSSRYLVKRTGEKVFLECVQDMDHENMFWYRQDPGLGLRLIYFSYDVKMKEKGDIPEGYSVSREKKERFSLILESASTNQTSMYLCASSPFRGHLNTEAFFGQGTRLTVV.